Each of the 32 T cell receptor beta chains below was sequenced from the same sample in a study of monozygotic twins with inflammatory bowel disease (dated by TCRdb to about 2019). Library preparation was by 5' RACE. The sequencing machine was an Illumina HiSeq 2500. After reprocessing by TCRdb, each CDR3 protein sequence is one entry, and no DNA is given. This sample's listing comprises under 150,000 distinct CDR3 sequences. The top ten constitute about 2.6% of the sample. Input material: blood. All receptors derive from a human donor with ulcerative colitis or Crohn's disease, or a healthy co-twin of an affected twin (not recorded which).

This sequence joins TRBV20-1 and TRBJ1-5. CDR3 length equals 15 residues. Germline CDR1 DFQATT, CDR2 SNEGSKA (reference sequence). CDR3 amino acids: CSARGGGSFNQPQHF.

The chain recombines TRBV5-6 with TRBJ2-7; TCRdb calls TRBD2, which cannot be checked without DNA. CDR1 and CDR2 from the germline V gene are SGHDT and YYEEEE. The CDR3 is 13 amino acids. This chain's CDR3 is CASTSGDSYEQYF. Using reference TRBV5-6 and TRBJ2-7 for the parts outside the CDR3, the full variable domain is DAGVTQSPTHLIKTRGQQVTLRCSPKSGHDTVSWYQQALGQGPQFIFQYYEEEERQRGNFPDRFSGHQFPNYSSELNVNALLLGDSALYLCASTSGDSYEQYFGPGTRLTVT.

The chain uses TRBV5-1 and TRBJ1-5; no DNA is available, so the TRBD1 call from TCRdb remains unchecked. CDR1 and CDR2 from the germline V gene are SGHRS and YFSETQ. The CDR3 runs 15 residues. CDR3 residues: CASSRGTNSNQPQHF.

The rearrangement joins TRBV9 to TRBJ2-3; TCRdb designates TRBD1, a call that cannot be tested without DNA. The CDR3 is 12 residues long. In germline, CDR1 is SGDLS, CDR2 YYNGEE. CDR3 residues: CASSAEDRLQYF. Complete variable domain (other parts from reference TRBV9 and TRBJ2-3): DSGVTQTPKHLITATGQRVTLRCSPRSGDLSVYWYQQSLDQGLQFLIQYYNGEERAKGNILERFSAQQFPDLHSELNLSSLELGDSALYFCASSAEDRLQYFGPGTRLTVL.

The chain recombines TRBV12-3 or TRBV12-4 with TRBJ2-7; no DNA is available, so the TRBD1 call from TCRdb remains unchecked. The CDR3 runs 14 residues. This chain's CDR3 is CASSPDRVGYEQYF.

The gene calls are TRBV29-1 and TRBJ2-3. The CDR3 extends over 13 amino acids. In germline, CDR1 is SQVTM, CDR2 ANQGSEA. The CDR3 sequence is CSADFEPTDTQYF.

The J gene is TRBJ1-5, the V gene TRBV12-3 or TRBV12-4. The CDR3 spans 14 residues. CDR3 amino acids: CASSLRRQNQPQHF.

The V gene is TRBV9, the J gene TRBJ2-2; there is no DNA to check the TCRdb D call of TRBD1. The germline V gene encodes CDR1 SGDLS and CDR2 YYNGEE. CDR3 length: 16 residues. The CDR3: CASNQGGGGDSGELFF.

The chain has TRBV12-3 or TRBV12-4 and TRBJ1-3; the TCRdb call, TRBD1, lacks DNA for checking. This CDR3 spans 14 amino acids. The CDR3 loop reads CASSETGFGDTIYF.

This rearrangement joins TRBV10-3 to TRBJ2-5; TCRdb picks TRBD1, but there is no DNA to check that call. The CDR3 runs to 14 residues. Germline CDR1 and CDR2: ENHRY and SYGVKD. The CDR3 spells CAISHQGGKETQYF.

This chain connects TRBV7-2 to TRBJ2-3; the TCRdb call, TRBD2, lacks DNA for checking. This CDR3 is 15 amino acids long. CDR1 SGHTA and CDR2 FQGNSA come from the germline V gene. The CDR3 loop reads CASSNGRGRADTQYF.

The chain has TRBV4-1 and TRBJ2-7; TCRdb's D gene call, TRBD2, goes unchecked for lack of DNA. The germline V gene has CDR1 MGHRA and CDR2 YSYEKL. The CDR3 spans 13 residues. CDR3 in amino acids: CASSQVGVYEQYF.

The chain combines TRBV20-1 with TRBJ2-3. The CDR3 loop spans 14 amino acids. CDR1 is DFQATT and CDR2 is SNEGSKA in the germline V gene (reference sequence). This CDR3 reads CSASDRGSTDTQYF.

The chain links TRBV30 to TRBJ2-1; the TRBD2 assignment by TCRdb is unverifiable without DNA. Germline V gene sequence: CDR1 GTSNPN, CDR2 SVGIG (reference sequence). The CDR3 length is 13 residues. The CDR3 is CSWLREAMDEQFF.

The CDR3 sequence is CASSLWTGLNQPQHF. The chain has TRBV5-1 and TRBJ1-5; TCRdb's assignment of TRBD1 cannot be checked, as there is no DNA. This CDR3 is built from 15 residues. Looked up from germline, CDR1 is SGHRS and CDR2 is YFSETQ. Variable domain in full (rest from reference TRBV5-1 and TRBJ1-5): KAGVTQTPRYLIKTRGQQVTLSCSPISGHRSVSWYQQTPGQGLQFLFEYFSETQRNKGNFPGRFSGRQFSNSRSEMNVSTLELGDSALYLCASSLWTGLNQPQHFGDGTRLSIL.

The rearrangement links TRBV6-5 to TRBJ1-6. This CDR3 is 15 amino acids long. Per the germline V gene, CDR1 is MNHEY and CDR2 is SVGAGI. The CDR3 spells CASSYSTVSNSPLHF.

The chain has TRBV3-1 and TRBJ2-7; as DNA is missing, the TRBD2 call by TCRdb cannot be tested. This CDR3 region has 15 residues. Germline CDR1 reads LGHDT; CDR2 reads YNNKEL (reference sequence). This CDR3 is CASSVGLAASYEQYF.

V usage is TRBV4-2 and J usage is TRBJ2-1; TCRdb indicates TRBD1, and absent DNA this call remains unverified. The CDR3 runs to 16 residues. CDR1 and CDR2 (germline): LGHNA, YNFKEQ. This chain's CDR3 is CASSTQDRGAYNEQFF.

The chain links TRBV20-1 to TRBJ1-3. The CDR3 loop spans 14 amino acids. Germline assignment: CDR1 DFQATT and CDR2 SNEGSKA (reference sequence). This CDR3 reads CSAREPSMGNTIYF.

V usage is TRBV3-1 and J usage is TRBJ2-1; TCRdb's assignment of TRBD2 cannot be checked, as there is no DNA. This CDR3 spans 15 amino acids. Germline V lookup: CDR1 LGHDT, CDR2 YNNKEL (reference sequence). This CDR3 is CASSRGTNSYNEQFF.

This chain uses TRBV4-3 with TRBJ2-3; TCRdb returns TRBD2, unconfirmable since there is no DNA. The CDR3 covers 15 residues. Germline V gene lookup returns CDR1 LGHNA and CDR2 YSLEER. The CDR3 region is CASSHGSGSTDTQYF.

This chain joins TRBV7-2 and TRBJ1-2; TCRdb designates TRBD1, a call that cannot be tested without DNA. The CDR3 is 17 amino acids. Per germline, CDR1 SGHTA and CDR2 FQGNSA. CDR3 amino acids: CASSRTPGTVANYGYTF.

The chain links TRBV4-2 to TRBJ2-3; TCRdb proposes TRBD2, but this gene call is untestable without DNA. This CDR3 is built from 18 residues. Per the germline V gene, CDR1 is LGHNA and CDR2 is YNFKEQ. CDR3 protein: CASSQDPGSRGFTDTQYF.

The chain carries TRBV20-1 and TRBJ1-2. CDR3 length: 13 amino acids. Germline assignment: CDR1 DFQATT and CDR2 SNEGSKA (reference sequence). CDR3: CSATADTNYGYTF.

V and J are TRBV12-3 or TRBV12-4 and TRBJ2-7; as DNA is missing, the TRBD2 call by TCRdb cannot be tested. The CDR3 sequence is 15 residues long. CDR3 residues: CASRSGTGSSYEQYF.

The chain has TRBV12-3 or TRBV12-4 and TRBJ1-1; TCRdb lists TRBD1, though no DNA is available to test this call. CDR3 length: 14 residues. CDR3 residues: CASRDRFANTEAFF.

The rearrangement joins TRBV3-1 to TRBJ1-5; TCRdb indicates TRBD1, and absent DNA this call remains unverified. The CDR3 length is 16 residues. CDR1 is LGHDT and CDR2 is YNNKEL in the germline V gene (reference sequence). Here the CDR3 reads CASSQGTGRSNQPQHF.

CDR3 sequence reads: CASSPTGEQFF. V and J are TRBV18 and TRBJ2-1. The CDR3 contains 11 residues. CDR1 and CDR2 (germline): KGHSH, LQKENI.

V usage is TRBV5-6 and J usage is TRBJ2-5. Germline CDR1 SGHDT, CDR2 YYEEEE. CDR3 length: 14 amino acids. The CDR3 sequence is CASSLAVGEEAQYF.

The V and J genes are TRBV7-2 and TRBJ2-7; absent DNA, TCRdb's TRBD2 call cannot be checked. The V gene's germline CDR1 is SGHTA and CDR2 FQGNSA. The CDR3 length is 14 residues. The CDR3 reads CASSLTSGPYEQYF. The whole variable domain, filled in from reference TRBV7-2 and TRBJ2-7, reads GAGVSQSPSNKVTEKGKDVELRCDPISGHTALYWYRQSLGQGLEFLIYFQGNSAPDKSGLPSDRFSAERTGGSVSTLTIQRTQQEDSAVYLCASSLTSGPYEQYFGPGTRLTVT.

This rearrangement joins TRBV7-2 to TRBJ1-2; TCRdb proposes TRBD1, but this gene call is untestable without DNA. Germline V CDR1 and CDR2: SGHTA, FQGNSA. This CDR3 has 14 residues. CDR3 residues: CASSLDGGLGGYTF.

The chain carries TRBV7-2 and TRBJ2-1; checking the TCRdb D call of TRBD2 is not possible without DNA. Germline CDR1 is SGHTA and CDR2 is FQGNSA. The CDR3 contains 20 residues. The chain's CDR3 is CASSYSGTSGGANSGNEQFF.